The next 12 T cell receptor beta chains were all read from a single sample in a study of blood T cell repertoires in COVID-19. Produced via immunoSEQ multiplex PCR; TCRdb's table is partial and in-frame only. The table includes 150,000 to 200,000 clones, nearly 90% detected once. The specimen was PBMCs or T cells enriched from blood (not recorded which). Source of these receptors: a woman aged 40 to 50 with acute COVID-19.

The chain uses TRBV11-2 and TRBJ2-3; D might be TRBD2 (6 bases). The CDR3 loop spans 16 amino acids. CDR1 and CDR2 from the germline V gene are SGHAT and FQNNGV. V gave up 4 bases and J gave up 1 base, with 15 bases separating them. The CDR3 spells CASSSHASARTDTQYF. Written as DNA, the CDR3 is TGTGCCAGCAGCTCACACGCTAGCGCCCGCACAGATACGCAGTATTTT.

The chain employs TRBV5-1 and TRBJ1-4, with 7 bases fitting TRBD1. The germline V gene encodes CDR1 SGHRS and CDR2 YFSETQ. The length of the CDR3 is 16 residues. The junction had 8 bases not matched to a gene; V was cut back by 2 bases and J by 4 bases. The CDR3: CASSFIPGQLNEKLFF. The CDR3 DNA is TGCGCCAGCAGCTTTATTCCGGGACAGCTTAATGAAAAACTGTTTTTT.

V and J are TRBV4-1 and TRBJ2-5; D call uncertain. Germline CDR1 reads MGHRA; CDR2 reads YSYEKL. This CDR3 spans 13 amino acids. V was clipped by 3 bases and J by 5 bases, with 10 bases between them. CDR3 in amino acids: CASSHTNQETQYF. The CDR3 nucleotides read TGCGCCAGCAGCCACACCAATCAGGAGACCCAGTACTTC.

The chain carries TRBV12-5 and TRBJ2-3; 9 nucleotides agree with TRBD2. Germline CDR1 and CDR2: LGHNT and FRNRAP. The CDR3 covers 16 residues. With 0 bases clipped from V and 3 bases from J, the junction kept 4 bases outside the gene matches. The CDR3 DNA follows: TGTGCTAGTGGTTTGGTACTGGCGGGAGGGACAGATACGCAGTATTTT. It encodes CASGLVLAGGTDTQYF.

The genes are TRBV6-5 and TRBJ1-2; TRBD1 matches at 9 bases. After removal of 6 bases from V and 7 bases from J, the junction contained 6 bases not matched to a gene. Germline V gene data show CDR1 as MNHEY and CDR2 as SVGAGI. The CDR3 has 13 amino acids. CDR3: CASSQDRGGGYTF. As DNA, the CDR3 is TGTGCCAGCAGCCAGGACAGGGGCGGTGGCTACACCTTC.

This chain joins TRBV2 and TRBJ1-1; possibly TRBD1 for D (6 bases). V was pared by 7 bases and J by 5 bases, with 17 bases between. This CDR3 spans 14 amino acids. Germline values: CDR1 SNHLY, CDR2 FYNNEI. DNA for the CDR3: TGTGCCAGCACCCGAGGGGGGGGGTTGACTGAAGCTTTCTTT. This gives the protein CASTRGGGLTEAFF.

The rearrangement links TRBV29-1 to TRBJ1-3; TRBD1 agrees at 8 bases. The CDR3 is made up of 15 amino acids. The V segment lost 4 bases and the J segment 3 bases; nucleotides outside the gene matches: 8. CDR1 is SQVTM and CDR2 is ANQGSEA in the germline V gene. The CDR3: CSVVGGQGDGNTIYF. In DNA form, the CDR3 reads TGCAGCGTTGTGGGCGGACAGGGCGATGGAAACACCATATATTTT.

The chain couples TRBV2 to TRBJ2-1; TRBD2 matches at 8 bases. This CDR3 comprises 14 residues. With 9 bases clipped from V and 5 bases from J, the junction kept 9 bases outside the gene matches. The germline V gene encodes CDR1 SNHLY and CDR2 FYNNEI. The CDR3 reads CASQTSANDNEQFF. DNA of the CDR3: TGTGCCAGTCAGACTAGCGCAAATGACAATGAGCAGTTCTTC.

The CDR3 protein is CASSQPGLAGLVGETQYF. CDR3 nucleotide sequence: TGTGCCAGCAGCCAACCGGGACTAGCGGGATTGGTAGGAGAGACCCAGTACTTC. The chain links TRBV3-1 (or the pseudogene TRBV3-2) to TRBJ2-5, with 13 bases fitting TRBD2. From germline, CDR1 is LGHDT and CDR2 YNNKEL (reference sequence). V lost 2 bases, J lost 4 bases, and 10 bases stayed unmatched. This CDR3 has 18 amino acids.

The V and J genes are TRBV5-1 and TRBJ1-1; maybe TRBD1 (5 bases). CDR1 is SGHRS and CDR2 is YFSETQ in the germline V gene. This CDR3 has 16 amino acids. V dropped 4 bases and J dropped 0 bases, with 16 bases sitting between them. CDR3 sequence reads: CASSPHGGGMNTEAFF. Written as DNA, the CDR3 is TGCGCCAGCAGCCCACATGGGGGGGGGATGAACACTGAAGCTTTCTTT. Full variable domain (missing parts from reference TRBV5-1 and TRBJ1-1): KAGVTQTPRYLIKTRGQQVTLSCSPISGHRSVSWYQQTPGQGLQFLFEYFSETQRNKGNFPGRFSGRQFSNSRSEMNVSTLELGDSALYLCASSPHGGGMNTEAFFGQGTRLTVV.

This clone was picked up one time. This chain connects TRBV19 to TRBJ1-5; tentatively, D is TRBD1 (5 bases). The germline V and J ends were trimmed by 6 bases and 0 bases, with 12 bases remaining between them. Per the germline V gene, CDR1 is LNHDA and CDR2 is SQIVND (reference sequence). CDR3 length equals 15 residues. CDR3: CASSERTISNQPQHF. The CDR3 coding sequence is TGTGCCAGTAGCGAACGGACAATTAGCAATCAGCCCCAGCATTTT.

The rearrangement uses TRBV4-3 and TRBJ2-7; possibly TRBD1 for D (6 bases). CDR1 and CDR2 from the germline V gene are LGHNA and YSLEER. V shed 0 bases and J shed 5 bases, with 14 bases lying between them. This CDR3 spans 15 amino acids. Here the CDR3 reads CASSQDLGTIDEQYF. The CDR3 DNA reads TGCGCCAGCAGCCAAGACCTTGGGACAATCGACGAGCAGTACTTC.